This passage covers 26 T cell receptor beta chains from one sample sequenced in a study of T cells in Graves' hyperthyroidism and ophthalmopathy. From RNA transcripts, TCR beta CDR3 regions were amplified. The HTBI primer set was used in a first-round RT-PCR of the TCR CDR3. MiXCR, run by TCRdb on the multiplex PCR reads, gives a single entry per CDR3 protein. The repertoire includes approximately 620,000 distinct CDR3 sequences, roughly 13% of them detected once, and 4.5% to 6% sits in the top ten. Sequences were obtained from blood. These receptors were collected from a woman aged 25 to 45 with Graves' hyperthyroidism that later progressed to Graves' ophthalmopathy.

Only a few counts were recorded for this clonotype. The chain's CDR3 is CAWKGAHEKLFF. For the CDR3, the DNA is TGTGCCTGGAAGGGGGCTCATGAAAAACTGTTTTTT. The chain carries TRBV30 and TRBJ1-4, with 7 bases matching TRBD1. Germline assignment: CDR1 GTSNPN and CDR2 SVGIG (reference sequence). The length of the CDR3 is 12 residues. V gave up 4 bases and J gave up 6 bases; unmatched junction bases: 2.

This clonotype was observed at least ten times. V usage is TRBV5-8 and J usage is TRBJ2-7, with D possibly TRBD2 on 7 matching bases. The CDR3 is made up of 14 amino acids. From germline, CDR1 is SGHTS and CDR2 YDEGEE. The V and J ends lost 4 bases and 2 bases respectively, with 13 bases between them. CDR3 DNA: TGTGCCAGCAGCCCGAGGGGGGGAACCTACGAGCAGTACTTC. Its protein is CASSPRGGTYEQYF. The full variable domain, rest sourced from reference TRBV5-8 and TRBJ2-7, is EAGVTQSPTHLIKTRGQQATLRCSPISGHTSVYWYQQALGLGLQFLLWYDEGEERNRGNFPPRFSGRQFPNYSSELNVNALELEDSALYLCASSPRGGTYEQYFGPGTRLTVT.

There are many counts of this clonotype. The chain employs TRBV28 and TRBJ2-5, with 8 bases aligning to TRBD1. Germline-derived CDR1 and CDR2 are MDHEN and SYDVKM. The CDR3 spans 17 residues. J gave up 2 bases and V 2 bases, and 10 bases lay outside the gene matches. The CDR3 sequence: CASSLLPTGDGQETQYF. The CDR3 DNA reads TGTGCCAGCAGTTTACTCCCGACAGGGGACGGTCAAGAGACCCAGTACTTC.

This clonotype occurred many times. V gene TRBV30 combines with J gene TRBJ1-1, with D unresolved. The ends were cut back, 0 bases at V and 4 bases at J, with 3 bases in the middle. CDR3 length: 11 residues. Germline assignment: CDR1 GTSNPN and CDR2 SVGIG (reference sequence). The CDR3: CAWSVSTEAFF. CDR3 coding DNA: TGTGCCTGGAGTGTTTCCACTGAAGCTTTCTTT.

This clonotype has at least ten counts. The genes are TRBV19 and TRBJ2-7; perhaps TRBD2 as D (5 bases). This CDR3 comprises 11 residues. V was clipped by 9 bases and J by 7 bases, with 13 bases between them. The germline gives CDR1 LNHDA, CDR2 SQIVND (reference sequence). The CDR3 DNA follows: TGTGCCAGCAGCCGGGGATCGGAGCAGTACTTC. It is translated as CASSRGSEQYF.

The CDR3, as DNA: TGCGCCAGCAGCCCGGGGACAGTAACCGAAAAACTGTTTTTT. Protein product: CASSPGTVTEKLFF. The chain joins TRBV5-1 to TRBJ1-4; 7 bases align to TRBD1. From germline, CDR1 is SGHRS and CDR2 YFSETQ. With V trimmed by 4 bases and J by 8 bases, 8 bases remained unmatched. CDR3 size: 14 residues.

DNA of the CDR3: TGTGCCAGCAGTCCCGCCCTCTACAATGAGCAGTTCTTC. Protein product: CASSPALYNEQFF. The rearrangement joins TRBV28 to TRBJ2-1; D remains ambiguous. V was shortened by 5 bases and J by 3 bases, with 8 bases between the two germline ends. The CDR3 contains 13 residues. Germline values: CDR1 MDHEN, CDR2 SYDVKM.

This clonotype was seen repeatedly, ten times or more. V and J are TRBV11-2 and TRBJ2-5; 8 bases are a match to TRBD2. Germline V lookup: CDR1 SGHAT, CDR2 FQNNGV. V lost 3 bases, J lost 6 bases, and 3 bases stayed unmatched. There are 13 residues in the CDR3. In DNA form, the CDR3 reads TGTGCCAGCAGCTTCGGGACTAGTCAGACCCAGTACTTC. This gives the protein CASSFGTSQTQYF.

This clonotype was seen a handful of times. The rearrangement joins TRBV10-2 to TRBJ2-7; 9 bases align to TRBD2. The CDR3 has 15 amino acids. J lost 6 bases, V lost 5 bases, and 11 bases had no gene match. CDR1 and CDR2 from the germline V gene are WSHSY and SAAADI. This CDR3 is CASSKGGGRAAEQYF. The CDR3 coding sequence is TGCGCCAGCAGTAAGGGGGGCGGGAGGGCGGCCGAGCAGTACTTC.

At least ten counts were recorded for this clonotype. CDR3 loop: CASSFRHEVRTGYTF. CDR3 nucleotide sequence: TGTGCCAGCAGCTTTCGACATGAGGTGCGCACTGGCTACACCTTC. This sequence joins TRBV7-2 and TRBJ1-2; unclear D gene. V dropped 3 bases and J dropped 7 bases, with 18 bases sitting between them. This CDR3 spans 15 amino acids. From germline, CDR1 is SGHTA and CDR2 FQGNSA.

This clonotype was found many times. The chain joins TRBV12-3 or TRBV12-4 to TRBJ2-7, with 10 nucleotides matching TRBD1. The CDR3 totals 14 residues. Trimming at V came to 5 bases and at J to 7 bases, leaving 8 bases not matched to a gene. CDR3 region: CASSKTGGAEEQYF. Written as DNA, the CDR3 is TGTGCCAGCAGTAAGACAGGGGGCGCGGAAGAGCAGTACTTC.

This clonotype was counted ten times or more. The chain joins TRBV5-1 to TRBJ2-2, with TRBD1 matching 7 bases. From germline, CDR1 is SGHRS and CDR2 YFSETQ. J was trimmed by 3 bases and V by 4 bases; bases with no gene match: 6. This CDR3 is built from 15 residues. The CDR3 DNA reads TGCGCCAGCAGCCAAGACAGGGTGGACACCGGGGAGCTGTTTTTT. As protein: CASSQDRVDTGELFF.

This clonotype showed up many times. The chain is built from TRBV14 and TRBJ2-7; unclear D gene. Germline assignment: CDR1 SGHDN and CDR2 FVKESK. CDR3 length: 15 residues. Trimming removed 6 bases from V and 2 bases from J, with 17 bases in between. CDR3 protein: CASSPLTRGAYEQYF. The CDR3 nucleotides are TGTGCCAGCAGTCCACTAACCCGAGGAGCCTACGAGCAGTACTTC.

In this sample, this clonotype turned up many times. V and J are TRBV27 and TRBJ2-3, with D unclear. CDR1 is MNHEY and CDR2 is SMNVEV in the germline V gene (reference sequence). The germline V and J ends were trimmed by 3 bases and 3 bases, with 16 bases remaining between them. This CDR3 region has 16 residues. The CDR3: CASSFIGSSVTDTQYF. The CDR3 nucleotides read TGTGCCAGCAGTTTTATAGGCTCGTCTGTGACAGATACGCAGTATTTT.

This clonotype was counted between two and nine times. J is TRBJ1-5 and V is TRBV20-1; tentatively, D is TRBD1 (5 bases). The CDR3 covers 14 residues. The V gene's germline CDR1 is DFQATT and CDR2 SNEGSKA (reference sequence). V was cut by 7 bases and J by 5 bases, with 18 bases left in between. CDR3 region: CSGAGQPGDQPQHF. In DNA form, the CDR3 reads TGCAGTGGGGCAGGGCAACCGGGCGATCAGCCCCAGCATTTT.

This clonotype was observed a few times. This chain uses TRBV6-1 with TRBJ2-1; weak D call: TRBD1 (6 bases). V dropped 6 bases and J dropped 0 bases, with 15 bases sitting between them. The CDR3 is 16 residues long. The germline V gene encodes CDR1 MNHNS and CDR2 SASEGT. In DNA, the CDR3 is TGTGCCAGCAGCATGACAGGACTGAGCTCCTACAATGAGCAGTTCTTC. Amino acid sequence: CASSMTGLSSYNEQFF.

This clonotype was recorded at least ten times. This sequence joins TRBV24-1 and TRBJ1-1; D is perhaps TRBD1 (5 bases). The ends were cut back, 1 base at V and 6 bases at J, with 8 bases in the middle. Germline loops: CDR1 KGHDR, CDR2 SFDVKD. CDR3 size: 13 residues. The CDR3 loop reads CATSDLLGAEAFF. In nucleotides, the CDR3 is TGTGCCACCAGTGATTTATTAGGGGCTGAAGCTTTCTTT.

This clonotype was detected many times. The V call is TRBV20-1, the J call TRBJ2-7; 10 nucleotides match TRBD2. Trimming removed 7 bases from V and 6 bases from J; junction bases left unmatched: 15. This CDR3 has 15 amino acids. Germline V gene data show CDR1 as DFQATT and CDR2 as SNEGSKA (reference sequence). The CDR3 reads CSGANNRLAGGEQYF. DNA for the CDR3: TGCAGTGGGGCCAACAATCGACTAGCGGGCGGCGAGCAGTACTTC.

As regards this clonotype: A read error is possible here, since a much larger clone lies one base away. The chain combines TRBV20-1 with TRBJ2-5; a weak D match, TRBD2 (5 bases). The CDR3 contains 15 residues. Germline assignment: CDR1 DFQATT and CDR2 SNEGSKA (reference sequence). The CDR3 spells CSGKRGSGLQDTQYF. DNA for the CDR3: TGCAGTGGTAAGAGAGGTTCGGGATTACAAGATACCCAGTACTTC.

This clonotype has only a few counts. CDR3 region: CASSVVGTANEKLFF. CDR3 coding DNA: TGTGCCAGCAGCGTAGTGGGGACCGCCAATGAAAAACTGTTTTTT. The J gene is TRBJ1-4, the V gene TRBV9, with a possible D match to TRBD1 (5 bases). The germline V gene encodes CDR1 SGDLS and CDR2 YYNGEE. Trimming stripped 0 bases from V and 5 bases from J, with 11 bases between. The CDR3 length is 15 residues.

This clonotype was seen many times. The chain employs TRBV5-1 and TRBJ2-7; 8 positions match TRBD2. The germline CDR1 and CDR2 sequences are SGHRS and YFSETQ. The CDR3 extends over 15 amino acids. Trimming cost V 4 bases and J 2 bases; bases outside gene matches: 8. DNA for the CDR3: TGCGCCAGCAGCCGCCAGGCTAGCGGGCCCTACGAGCAGTACTTC. Its protein is CASSRQASGPYEQYF.

This clonotype was observed at least ten times. This chain links TRBV3-1 with TRBJ2-5, with a weak D call TRBD2 (5 bases). The CDR3 spans 16 residues. V was pared by 0 bases and J by 2 bases, with 13 bases between. CDR1 is LGHDT and CDR2 is YNNKEL in the germline V gene (reference sequence). In DNA form, the CDR3 reads TGTGCCAGCAGCCAAGAGGATCAAGCGGTGCAAGAGACCCAGTACTTC. Its protein is CASSQEDQAVQETQYF.

The V gene is TRBV6-5, the J gene TRBJ1-5; tentative D call: TRBD1 (5 bases). Germline V gives CDR1 MNHEY, CDR2 SVGAGI. The CDR3 totals 15 residues. V lost 2 bases, J lost 5 bases, and 13 bases lay in between. CDR3 bases: TGTGCCAGCAGTTACCTCCCCGGGACCTATCAGCCCCAGCATTTT. It is translated as CASSYLPGTYQPQHF.

A remark on this clonotype: Mismatch with germline at one junction end may stem from a read error. The chain employs TRBV5-1 and TRBJ2-7; 12 bases fit TRBD2. CDR1 and CDR2 from the germline V gene are SGHRS and YFSETQ. This CDR3 has 14 residues. CDR3 sequence reads: CASSATSGSYEQCF. CDR3 sequence (DNA): TGCGCCAGCAGCGCGACTAGCGGGAGCTACGAGCAGTGCTTC.

The chain is built from TRBV12-3 or TRBV12-4 and TRBJ1-2; D is unclear. The CDR3 runs to 11 residues. Trimming took off 8 bases at V and 11 bases at J, with 15 bases between the two ends. The CDR3 is CASGIGVRYTF. In DNA, the CDR3 is TGTGCCAGCGGCATTGGTGTTCGATACACCTTC.

Ten or more counts support this clonotype. V usage is TRBV9 and J usage is TRBJ2-1; 13 bases are shared with TRBD2. The CDR3 length is 16 residues. J was trimmed by 7 bases and V by 5 bases; bases with no gene match: 9. The germline CDR1 and CDR2 sequences are SGDLS and YYNGEE. The CDR3 reads CASSNLGLAGENEQFF. CDR3 in DNA: TGTGCCAGCAGTAACCTCGGACTAGCGGGAGAGAATGAGCAGTTCTTC.